These 5 T cell receptor beta chains originate from one sample sequenced in a study of CD4 T cells in relation to SARS-CoV-2 and coronaviruses. Unexposed donor CD4+ T cells date from about 2011-2018, before the COVID-19 pandemic. Isolation of CD4+ T cells took place after nine to ten days in culture. Their antigens remain unidentified. Measured with immunoSEQ multiplex PCR; TCRdb has only the in-frame clones, and not every one. In the table there are more than 25,000 clones, over 75% of which are singletons. The sequenced sample was CD4+ T cells from PBMCs, cultured in vitro. The receptors were sampled from a human donor in good health.

This clone was detected a few times. The CDR3 spells CASSSTSGVGDTQYF. The CDR3 region has the DNA TGTGCCAGCAGCTCGACTAGCGGGGTTGGTGATACGCAGTATTTT. V and J are TRBV7-7 and TRBJ2-3; 11 nucleotides agree with TRBD2. From germline, CDR1 is SSHAT and CDR2 FNYEAQ (reference sequence). V was pared by 4 bases and J by 6 bases, with 6 bases of the junction left unmatched. This CDR3 spans 15 amino acids.

This clone occurred once. The junction departs from the called germline gene at one end, perhaps through a read error. The V gene is TRBV7-6, the J gene TRBJ2-2; possibly TRBD1 or TRBD2 for D (5 bases each). The CDR3 contains 18 residues. Germline CDR1 is SGHVS and CDR2 is FNYEAQ. CDR3 amino acids: CASSLNGRGEPNTGELFF. The CDR3 DNA is TGTGCCAGCAGCCTGAACGGACGGGGCGAACCGAATACCGGGGAGCTGTTTTTT.

In its sample, this clone was seen a few times. J is TRBJ2-3 and V is TRBV19, with D unresolved. Between the trimmed V and J ends, which lost 10 bases and 4 bases, there was a span of 21 bases. The CDR3 is 15 residues long. Germline values: CDR1 LNHDA, CDR2 SQIVND (reference sequence). CDR3 amino acids: CATAMVGSAPDTQYF. The CDR3 nucleotides read TGTGCCACCGCCATGGTGGGGTCAGCACCAGATACGCAGTATTTT.

The chain uses TRBV19 and TRBJ1-2, with TRBD1 identical over 7 bases. The CDR3 consists of 17 residues. The trim removed 5 bases at V and 2 bases at J, leaving 14 bases unmatched. Germline-derived CDR1 and CDR2 are LNHDA and SQIVND (reference sequence). This CDR3 reads CASSAPGQITLNYGYTF. The CDR3 DNA is TGTGCCAGTAGTGCACCGGGACAGATAACTTTGAACTATGGCTACACCTTC.

This chain joins TRBV19 and TRBJ1-1; D uncertain. Trimming left V 0 bases short and J 2 bases short, with 7 bases between. Germline V CDR1 and CDR2: LNHDA, SQIVND (reference sequence). The CDR3 is made up of 14 amino acids. CDR3 nucleotides: TGTGCCAGTAGTATAGAGGCGGGAAACACTGAAGCTTTCTTT. It specifies CASSIEAGNTEAFF.